This T cell receptor beta chain was captured by sequencing in a study of T-cell reconstitution after alpha-beta-depleted transplantation in children. This sample's TCRbeta library carried unique molecular identifier barcodes. MiXCR, applied by TCRdb to the PCR reads, yields one record per CDR3 protein. The sample lists roughly 500,000 distinct CDR3 sequences; approximately 32% were seen once. The CDR3 contains 14 residues. Per the germline V gene, CDR1 is MNHEY and CDR2 is SMNVEV (reference sequence). V gave up 10 bases and J gave up 1 base; unmatched junction bases: 9. The chain couples TRBV27 to TRBJ2-7, with 8 positions matching TRBD2. The starting material was PBMCs from the stem cell graft donor, obtained from the stem cell graft. The TCR originated in a human donor who donated a stem cell graft to a child with aplastic anemia. The DNA of the CDR3 is TGTGCCAAAGTTTCGGGGGGGCCATCCTACGAGCAGTACTTC. This gives the protein CAKVSGGPSYEQYF.